The clone carrying this TCR beta chain showed up just a few times. This sample is drawn from a study of patients and donors after allogeneic stem cell transplantation. One entry per CDR3 protein results from TCRdb running MiXCR on the RT-PCR reads. Of roughly 940,000 distinct CDR3 sequences in the sample, roughly 18% are singletons; the top ten hold approximately 5.9%. The material sequenced was blood, either unsorted or a sorted T cell fraction (not recorded which). The sequence derives from a human donor who was either an allogeneic HSCT recipient or a stem cell or donor lymphocyte infusion donor (not recorded which). It is not recorded whose cells these are; they may come from a transplant donor.

DNA of the CDR3: TGTGCCAGCAGCCAACCCGGCCAAACGAACACTGAAGCTTTCTTT. This sequence encodes CASSQPGQTNTEAFF. The chain is built from TRBV4-2 and TRBJ1-1; D is unclear. The CDR3 has 15 residues. CDR1 and CDR2 (germline): LGHNA, YNFKEQ. V was clipped by 2 bases and J by 1 base, with 11 bases between them.